Listed below are T cell receptor beta chains from one sample, sequenced in a study of blood T cell repertoires in COVID-19. Profiling relied on immunoSEQ multiplex PCR, and the TCRdb table lists in-frame clones only, not all of them. The data hold 250,000 to 350,000 clones, with 87% observed a single time. Sequenced sample: peripheral blood. Source of these receptors: a woman in her 50s who had recovered from COVID-19. The CDR3 runs from the conserved cysteine through the conserved F or W. A D gene is named only where the DNA matches it firmly. Rows give clone size only sometimes, using once, few, many, or a class for an expanded clone.

CDR3 length	J gene	D gene	V gene	clone size	CDR3 DNA	CDR3 protein
13	TRBJ2-2	.	TRBV5-1	once	TGCGCCAGCAGCCTAGGAGGGACCGGGGAGCTGTTTTTT	CASSLGGTGELFF
14	TRBJ1-4	.	TRBV7-2	.	TGTGCCAGCAGCTTACGGCAGGGTGTTGAAAAACTGTTTTTT	CASSLRQGVEKLFF
18	TRBJ2-1	.	TRBV24-1	.	TGTGCCACCAGTGATCCAACTGGGACTTCAGTAAGAGTCGATGAGCAGTTCTTC	CATSDPTGTSVRVDEQFF
13	TRBJ1-5	.	TRBV6-6	.	TGTGCCAGCAGTTCAGGGTGGAATCAGCCCCAGCATTTT	CASSSGWNQPQHF
16	TRBJ2-1	TRBD2	TRBV28	.	TGTGCCAGCAGCCCGTCTAGCGGGAATTCCTACAATGAGCAGTTCTTC	CASSPSSGNSYNEQFF
14	TRBJ2-7	TRBD2	TRBV5-8	.	TGTGCCAGCAGCGGGGGACTACTGGGGGACGAGCAGTACTTC	CASSGGLLGDEQYF
16	TRBJ1-5	.	TRBV7-8	.	TGTGCCAGCAGCTTAGCGCAAGTCAGTGGCAATCAGCCCCAGCATTTT	CASSLAQVSGNQPQHF
15	TRBJ2-1	.	TRBV5-5	.	TGTGCCAGCAGCTTGTTGTCCTCGCCAGGCAATGAGCAGTTCTTC	CASSLLSSPGNEQFF
11	TRBJ1-3	.	TRBV28	.	TGTGCCAGCAGTCCAGGTTTCTCCATATATTTT	CASSPGFSIYF
16	TRBJ2-6	.	TRBV5-6	.	TGTGCCGGGCTCAAACGGAGGAACTCTGGGGCCAACGTCCTGACTTTC	CAGLKRRNSGANVLTF
14	TRBJ2-3	TRBD2	TRBV30	.	TGTGCCTGGACGACTAGCGGGAGGGCGGGTACGCAGTATTTT	CAWTTSGRAGTQYF
13	TRBJ1-6	.	TRBV30	.	TGTGCCTGGAGTCTGAGAGATAATTCACCCCTCCACTTT	CAWSLRDNSPLHF
14	TRBJ1-1	.	TRBV10-2	.	TGCGCCAGCAGTCAATACAGGGAGAACACTGAAGCTTTCTTT	CASSQYRENTEAFF
13	TRBJ2-7	.	TRBV6-5	.	TGTGCCAGCAGTTACCGCATCGGAGGCGAGCAGTACTTC	CASSYRIGGEQYF
12	TRBJ1-5	.	TRBV24-1	.	TGTGCCACCAGTGTGGGGAGCCAGCCCCAGCATTTT	CATSVGSQPQHF
14	TRBJ1-1	.	TRBV7-2	.	TGTGCCAGCAGCTTACAAAGGGCCGGGGGGGAAGCTTTCTTT	CASSLQRAGGEAFF
15	TRBJ2-3	TRBD1	TRBV5-1	.	TGCGCCAGCAGCGTGGCTGGACAGGGGGGAGATACGCAGTATTTT	CASSVAGQGGDTQYF
16	TRBJ2-1	TRBD2	TRBV18	.	TGTGCCAGCTCACCACGGGTAGCGGGAGAAGGGAATGAGCAGTTCTTC	CASSPRVAGEGNEQFF
14	TRBJ1-5	TRBD1	TRBV6-6	.	TGTGCCAGCAGTTTTTCAGGGGGCTCTCAGCCCCAGCATTTT	CASSFSGGSQPQHF
13	TRBJ2-1	TRBD1	TRBV29-1	once	TGCAGCGGGGGACAGGGGGGTGGCAATGAGCAGTTCTTC	CSGGQGGGNEQFF
14	TRBJ1-1	TRBD1	TRBV7-2	.	TGTGCCAGCAGCTTTTCAGGGGGGACCACTGAAGCTTTCTTT	CASSFSGGTTEAFF
16	TRBJ2-3	.	TRBV15	.	TGTGCCACCAGCAAGGGACTCACGCGTGCCACAGATACGCAGTATTTT	CATSKGLTRATDTQYF
17	TRBJ2-7	.	TRBV4-2	.	TGTGCCAGCAGCCAAGATTCCCGGACTATAATCTCTTACGAGCAGTACTTC	CASSQDSRTIISYEQYF
15	TRBJ2-1	.	TRBV11-3	.	TGTGCCAGCAGCTTACGCGGGGCTACATACAATGAGCAGTTCTTC	CASSLRGATYNEQFF
14	TRBJ2-1	.	TRBV24-1	.	TGTGCCACCAGTGACCAGACTAGCTACAATGAGCAGTTCTTC	CATSDQTSYNEQFF
12	TRBJ1-2	.	TRBV21-1	.	TGTGCCAGCAGCAAAGTCAGCTATGGCTACACCTTC	CASSKVSYGYTF
13	TRBJ1-5	.	TRBV15	.	TGTGCCACCAGCGTCTCGCTTGGCCAGCCCCAGCATTTT	CATSVSLGQPQHF
13	TRBJ1-1	.	TRBV30	.	TGTGCCTGGAGTGTCGACAGTGACACTGAAGCTTTCTTT	CAWSVDSDTEAFF
13	TRBJ1-1	.	TRBV7-3	.	TGTGCCAGGTGTGGGGGGGGATGCACTGAAGCTTTCTTT	CARCGGGCTEAFF
15	TRBJ2-7	.	TRBV9	.	TGTGCCAGCTGCGTAGGGGGGGTTCCGGCCTACGAGCAGTACTTC	CASCVGGVPAYEQYF
12	TRBJ2-1	.	TRBV12-3/TRBV12-4	.	TGTGCCACCACCGCAGAAACCAATGAGCAGTTCTTC	CATTAETNEQFF
14	TRBJ1-2	.	TRBV7-2	.	TGTGCCAGCAGCTCCGGGACCCAGGAGGGTGGCTACACCTTC	CASSSGTQEGGYTF
13	TRBJ1-5	.	TRBV3-1/TRBV3-2	.	TGTGCCAGCAGCCAAGACTTAAACGGGCCCCAGCATTTT	CASSQDLNGPQHF
20	TRBJ2-7	.	TRBV21-1	.	TGTGCCAGCATCCGAGGACCGGGACTAGCGGGAAGTCCCTCCTCCTACGAGCAGTACTTC	CASIRGPGLAGSPSSYEQYF
12	TRBJ2-1	.	TRBV9	.	TGTGCCAGCAGCGTAGATTCCGGGGGGCAGTTCTTC	CASSVDSGGQFF
15	TRBJ1-1	.	TRBV9	.	TGTGCCAGCAGCGTAGCTGTACAGGGCTGGACTGAAGCTTTCTTT	CASSVAVQGWTEAFF
14	TRBJ1-1	.	TRBV4-1	.	TGCGCCAGCAGCCAAGAATGGAGGGGCACTGAAGCTTTCTTT	CASSQEWRGTEAFF
13	TRBJ2-7	.	TRBV11-2	once	TGTGCCAGCAGCTTAACTCATACCTACGAGCAGTACTTC	CASSLTHTYEQYF
15	TRBJ1-6	TRBD1	TRBV11-2	.	TGTGCCAGCAGCTTAGGGAGACAGGGGCATTCACCCCTCCACTTT	CASSLGRQGHSPLHF
11	TRBJ1-6	.	TRBV28	.	TGTGCCAGCGGGAGGGGTTCACCCCTCCACTTT	CASGRGSPLHF
11	TRBJ2-1	.	TRBV11-2	.	TGTGCCAGCAGCTGGCTGGATGAGCAGTTCTTC	CASSWLDEQFF
13	TRBJ2-3	.	TRBV11-3	once	TGTGCCAGCAGCCCCCGCGTCACAGATACGCAGTATTTT	CASSPRVTDTQYF
15	TRBJ2-7	.	TRBV4-3	.	TGCGCCAGCAGCCAAGATCGACAGGTGGATTACGAGCAGTACTTC	CASSQDRQVDYEQYF
16	TRBJ2-1	TRBD1	TRBV7-6	.	TGTGCCAGCAGCTTAGGACAGGGGGGCTGGGACAATGAGCAGTTCTTC	CASSLGQGGWDNEQFF
16	TRBJ2-1	TRBD2	TRBV4-3	.	TGCGCCAGCAGCCCAACCCTAGCGGGGCTCTCAATTGAGCAGTTCTTC	CASSPTLAGLSIEQFF
16	TRBJ2-1	.	TRBV18	.	TGTGCCAGCTCACCAGGTTCGCCCGCCTCGGGCAATGAGCAGTTCTTC	CASSPGSPASGNEQFF
18	TRBJ2-7	TRBD2	TRBV27	.	TGTGCCAGCAGTCAATATAGACTAGCGGGAGATATTTACTACGAGCAGTACTTC	CASSQYRLAGDIYYEQYF
15	TRBJ2-5	TRBD2	TRBV9	.	TGTGCCAGCAGCGTAGAGGCTAGCGGGGGGAGGACCCAGTACTTC	CASSVEASGGRTQYF